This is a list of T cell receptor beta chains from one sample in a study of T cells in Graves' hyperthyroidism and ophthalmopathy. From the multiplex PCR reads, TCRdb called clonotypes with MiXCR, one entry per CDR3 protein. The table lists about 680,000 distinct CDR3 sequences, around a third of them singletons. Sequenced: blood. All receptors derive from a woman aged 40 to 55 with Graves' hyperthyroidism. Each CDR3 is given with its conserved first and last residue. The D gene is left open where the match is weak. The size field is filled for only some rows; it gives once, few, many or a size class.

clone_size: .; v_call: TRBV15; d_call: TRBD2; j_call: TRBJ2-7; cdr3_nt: TGTGCCACCAGCAGAGGACTAGCGGGAGCCGAGCAGTACTTC; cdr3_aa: CATSRGLAGAEQYF
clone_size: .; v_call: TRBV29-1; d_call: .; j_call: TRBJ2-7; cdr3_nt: TGCAGCAGGGGGGGGAGGAGCTCCTACGAGCAGTACTTC; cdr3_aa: CSRGGRSSYEQYF
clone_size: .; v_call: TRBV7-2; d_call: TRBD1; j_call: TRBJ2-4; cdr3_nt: TGTGCCACCAGCAGACCCCTCGACAGGGTGAGGAACATTCAGTACTTC; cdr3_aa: CATSRPLDRVRNIQYF
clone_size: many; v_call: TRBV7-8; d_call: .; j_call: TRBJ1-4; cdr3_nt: TGTGCCAGCAGCTCCCTTATTAATGAAAAACTGTTTTTT; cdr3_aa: CASSSLINEKLFF
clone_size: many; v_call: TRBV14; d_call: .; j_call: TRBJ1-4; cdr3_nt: TGTGCCAGCAGCCAAGAAGGTTGGGCTGATGAAAAACTGTTTTTT; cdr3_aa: CASSQEGWADEKLFF
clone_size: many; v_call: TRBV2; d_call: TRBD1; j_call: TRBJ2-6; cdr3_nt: TGTGCCAGCTGGGACAGGGAAGCTGGGGCCAACGTCCTGACTTTC; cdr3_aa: CASWDREAGANVLTF
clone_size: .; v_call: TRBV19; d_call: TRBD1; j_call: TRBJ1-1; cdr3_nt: TGTGCCGGTAGTAGGGGACAGGGCCTCAACACTGAAGCTTTCTTT; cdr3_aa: CAGSRGQGLNTEAFF
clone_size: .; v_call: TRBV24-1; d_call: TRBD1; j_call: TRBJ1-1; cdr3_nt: TGTGCCACCAGTGACCCCGACAGGGGGAGAGCTTTCTTT; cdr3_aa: CATSDPDRGRAFF
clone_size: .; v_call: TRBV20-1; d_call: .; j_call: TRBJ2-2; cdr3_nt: TGCAGTGCCAACACCGGGGAGCTGTTTTTT; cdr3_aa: CSANTGELFF
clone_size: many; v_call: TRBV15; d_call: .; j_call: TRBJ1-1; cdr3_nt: TGTGCCACCAGCCCGGGGCGACGGGTTGAAGCTTTCTTT; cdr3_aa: CATSPGRRVEAFF
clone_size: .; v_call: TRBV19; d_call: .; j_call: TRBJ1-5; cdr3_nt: TGTGCCAGTAGTGAGGGGGAGGCCTTGAGGCCCCAGCATTTT; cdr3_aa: CASSEGEALRPQHF
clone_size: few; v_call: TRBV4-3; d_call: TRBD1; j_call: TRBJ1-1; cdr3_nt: TGCGCCAGCGGCTCGACAGGGGGGAACACTGAAGCTTTCTTT; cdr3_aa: CASGSTGGNTEAFF
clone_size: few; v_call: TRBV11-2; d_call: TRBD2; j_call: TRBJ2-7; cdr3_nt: TGTGCCAGCAGCTTAGAGGTTAGCGGGAGCTACGAGCAGTACTTC; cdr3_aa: CASSLEVSGSYEQYF
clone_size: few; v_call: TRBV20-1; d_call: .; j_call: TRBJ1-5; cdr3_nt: TGCAGTGCTAGCAATAGCAATCAGCCCCAGCATTTT; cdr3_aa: CSASNSNQPQHF
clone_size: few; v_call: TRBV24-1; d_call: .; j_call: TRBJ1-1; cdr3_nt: TGTGCCACCAGTGACCATGACGGGAACACTGAAGCTTTCTTT; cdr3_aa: CATSDHDGNTEAFF
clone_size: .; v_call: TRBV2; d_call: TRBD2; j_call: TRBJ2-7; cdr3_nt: TGTGCCAGCAGTTACGGCCGGAGGGGAGGGAGCTCCTACGAGCAGTACTTC; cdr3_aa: CASSYGRRGGSSYEQYF
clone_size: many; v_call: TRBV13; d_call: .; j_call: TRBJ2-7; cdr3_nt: TGTGCCAGCAGCCCTGACCATCAGGGGCCTTACGAGCAGTACTTC; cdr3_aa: CASSPDHQGPYEQYF
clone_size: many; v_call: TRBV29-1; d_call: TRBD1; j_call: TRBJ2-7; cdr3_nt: TGCAGCGTTGAAGATCCAGGGGGCTTTTCCTACGAGCAGTACTTC; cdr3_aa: CSVEDPGGFSYEQYF
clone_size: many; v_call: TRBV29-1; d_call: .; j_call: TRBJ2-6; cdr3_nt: TGCAGCGTCGAAACTAGTACTGGGGCCAACGTCCTGACTTTC; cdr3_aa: CSVETSTGANVLTF
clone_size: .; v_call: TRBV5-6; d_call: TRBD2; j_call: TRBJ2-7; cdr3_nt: TGTGCCAGCACCCCGCCAGCGGGGGGAGAGCAGTACTTC; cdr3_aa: CASTPPAGGEQYF
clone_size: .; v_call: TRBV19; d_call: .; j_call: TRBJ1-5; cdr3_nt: TGTGCCAGTAGTATGGCACAGGGTGCGCAGCCCCAGCATTTT; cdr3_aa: CASSMAQGAQPQHF
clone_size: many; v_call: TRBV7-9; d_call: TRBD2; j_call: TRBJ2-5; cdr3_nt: TGTGCCAGCAGCTTTGGGGCGTGGACTAGCGGGCCGCAAGAGACCCAGTACTTC; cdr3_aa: CASSFGAWTSGPQETQYF
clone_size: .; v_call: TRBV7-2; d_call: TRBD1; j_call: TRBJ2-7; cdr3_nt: TGCGCCAGCAGCCAGGCCTCGGGCCTCGGGACAGGGGAATACGAGCAGTACTTC; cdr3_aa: CASSQASGLGTGEYEQYF
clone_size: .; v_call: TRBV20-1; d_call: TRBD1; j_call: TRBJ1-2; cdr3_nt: TGCAGTGCCCCCTACAGGGGGCAACACACCTTC; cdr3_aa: CSAPYRGQHTF
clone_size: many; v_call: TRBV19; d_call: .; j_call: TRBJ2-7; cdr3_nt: TGTGCCAGTAGGTACAGGGAGACCAGCTCCTACGAGCAGTACTTC; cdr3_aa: CASRYRETSSYEQYF
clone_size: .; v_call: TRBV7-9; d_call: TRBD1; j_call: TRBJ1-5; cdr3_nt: TGTGCCAGCAGCTTAGAGGGGGCCGGGGTTAATCAGCCCCAGCATTTT; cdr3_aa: CASSLEGAGVNQPQHF
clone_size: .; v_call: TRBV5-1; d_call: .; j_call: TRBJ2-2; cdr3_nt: TGCGCCAGCAGCCAAGTATCAGTTAGCACCGGGGAGCTGTTTTTT; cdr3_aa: CASSQVSVSTGELFF
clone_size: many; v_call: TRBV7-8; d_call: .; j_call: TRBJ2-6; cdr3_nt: TGTGCCAGCAGCTTAGCATTTACTGCCAAGAGAGGGGCCAACGTCCTGACTTTC; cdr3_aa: CASSLAFTAKRGANVLTF
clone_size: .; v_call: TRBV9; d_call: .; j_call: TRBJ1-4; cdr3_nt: TGCGCCAGCAGCCAAGTAGGAGGAGGTAATGAAAAACTGTTTTTT; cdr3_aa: CASSQVGGGNEKLFF
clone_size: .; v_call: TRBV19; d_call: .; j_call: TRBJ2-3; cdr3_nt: TGTGCCAGTACCAGCGAAATAAGGGATACGCAGTATTTT; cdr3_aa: CASTSEIRDTQYF
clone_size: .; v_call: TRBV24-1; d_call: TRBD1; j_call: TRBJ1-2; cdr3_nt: TGTGCCACCAGTGATTCGGGGGACAGTGTCTATGGCTACACCTTC; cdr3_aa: CATSDSGDSVYGYTF
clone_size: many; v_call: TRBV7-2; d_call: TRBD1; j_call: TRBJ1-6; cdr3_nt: TGTGCCAGCACCCAGGGACAGGGAAATTCACCCCTCCACTTT; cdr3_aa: CASTQGQGNSPLHF
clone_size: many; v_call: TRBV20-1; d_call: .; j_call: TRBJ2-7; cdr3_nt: TGCAGTGCCCCCGGGAGATCCGAGCAGTACTTC; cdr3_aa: CSAPGRSEQYF
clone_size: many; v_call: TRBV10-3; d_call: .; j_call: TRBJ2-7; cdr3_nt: TGTGCCATCTCTGAACAAGACAGAAACTCCTACGAGCAGTACTTC; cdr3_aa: CAISEQDRNSYEQYF
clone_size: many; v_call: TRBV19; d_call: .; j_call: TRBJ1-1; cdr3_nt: TGTGCCAGTAGGAACAGGGAGAACACTGAAGCTTTCTTT; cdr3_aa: CASRNRENTEAFF
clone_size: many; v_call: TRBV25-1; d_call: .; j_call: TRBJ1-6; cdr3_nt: TGTGCCAGCACCCGTGGAGGTAATTCACCCCTCCACTTT; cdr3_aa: CASTRGGNSPLHF
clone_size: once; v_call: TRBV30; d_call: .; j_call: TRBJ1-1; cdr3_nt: TGTGCCTGGCGGCTCCTTGGAGACGCTTTCTTT; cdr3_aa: CAWRLLGDAFF
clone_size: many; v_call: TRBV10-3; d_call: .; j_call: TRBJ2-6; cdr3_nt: TGTGCCATCAGTGAGGGGAGCTCTGGGGCCAACGTCCTGACTTTC; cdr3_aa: CAISEGSSGANVLTF
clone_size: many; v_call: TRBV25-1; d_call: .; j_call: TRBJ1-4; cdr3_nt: TGTGCCAGCAGTGAACCCCGGGGGGGAACTAATGAAAAACTGTTTTTT; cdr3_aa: CASSEPRGGTNEKLFF
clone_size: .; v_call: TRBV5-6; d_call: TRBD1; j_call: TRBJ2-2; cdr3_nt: TGTGCCAGCAGCTTGGACAGGGGGTTCCCCGGGGAGCTGTTTTTT; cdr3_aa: CASSLDRGFPGELFF
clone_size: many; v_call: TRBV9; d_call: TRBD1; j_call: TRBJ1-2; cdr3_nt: TGTGCCAGCAGCCCAGACAGGGGTAGCTATGGCTACACCTTC; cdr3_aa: CASSPDRGSYGYTF
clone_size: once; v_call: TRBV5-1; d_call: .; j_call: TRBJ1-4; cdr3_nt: TGCGCCAGCAGCCGGCCGGGACTAGCGGGAAGAGAAAAACTGTTTTTT; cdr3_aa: CASSRPGLAGREKLFF
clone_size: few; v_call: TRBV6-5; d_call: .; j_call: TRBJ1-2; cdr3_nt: TGTGCCAGCATGGCTGGCCGTGGCTACACCTTC; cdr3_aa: CASMAGRGYTF
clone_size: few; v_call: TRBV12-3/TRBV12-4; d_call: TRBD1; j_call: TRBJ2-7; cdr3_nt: TGTGCCAGCAGTTTTTCTGACAGGGACTACGAGCAGTACTTC; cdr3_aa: CASSFSDRDYEQYF
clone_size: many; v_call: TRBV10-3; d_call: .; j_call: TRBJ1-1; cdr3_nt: TGTGCCATCAGTGACGAAGGAGGGGCCACTGAAGCTTTCTTT; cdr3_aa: CAISDEGGATEAFF
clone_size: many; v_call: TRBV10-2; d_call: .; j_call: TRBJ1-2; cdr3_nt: TGCGCCAGCACCCCCGGACAGTCCTATGGCTACACCTTC; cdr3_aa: CASTPGQSYGYTF
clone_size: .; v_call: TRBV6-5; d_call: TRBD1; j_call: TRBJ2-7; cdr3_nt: TGTGCCAGCAGCCTTGATGCACCGGGACAGGGCTACGAGCAGTACTTC; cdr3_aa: CASSLDAPGQGYEQYF
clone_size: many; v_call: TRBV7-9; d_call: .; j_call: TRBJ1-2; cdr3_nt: TGTGCCAGCAGCCAAGGTGGGGTCTATGGCTACACCTTC; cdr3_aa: CASSQGGVYGYTF
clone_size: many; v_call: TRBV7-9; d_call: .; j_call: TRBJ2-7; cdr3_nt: TGTGCCAGCAGCACCGGACAGTACGAGCAGTACTTC; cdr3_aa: CASSTGQYEQYF